Sequencing of this TCR beta chain was carried out in a study of cytomegalovirus exposure and HLA in healthy donors. About this clone itself: Antigen unknown.

The donors, nominally healthy at sampling, likely had unrecorded immune exposures. General observations from the study: According to reports, the classifier identified cytomegalovirus status with high specificity and sensitivity.

In the PCR, 60 Vbeta and 13 Jbeta primers were used. Method: immunoSEQ multiplex PCR; TCRdb's copy keeps in-frame clones and lacks some. The table lists 65,000 to 90,000 clones, about 77% of them singletons, with 4% to 4.5% in the top ten. This clonotype was obtained from a man aged 60-69 years in good health and CMV-seronegative. The sequenced sample consisted of PBMCs.

CDR3 protein: CAWSAKITPRRDTEAFF. The CDR3, as DNA: TGTGCCTGGAGCGCCAAAATTACCCCGCGGAGGGACACTGAAGCTTTCTTT. V is TRBV30 and J is TRBJ1-1; no clear D. This CDR3 region has 17 residues. Trimming shortened V by 3 bases and J by 3 bases, and 23 bases separated the two germline ends. Germline loops: CDR1 GTSNPN, CDR2 SVGIG (reference sequence). Full variable domain (rest looked up from reference TRBV30 and TRBJ1-1): SQTIHQWPATLVQPVGSPLSLECTVEGTSNPNLYWYRQAAGRGLQLLFYSVGIGQISSEVPQNLSASRPQDRQFILSSKKLLLSDSGFYLCAWSAKITPRRDTEAFFGQGTRLTVV.